Detailed here is one TCR beta chain. The clone's antigen remains unknown. No base quality information exists; no much larger clone differs at one position. Each collaborating institution followed its own protocols to collect whole blood in K2EDTA tubes. For TCRbeta analysis, collaborators shipped samples as frozen whole blood, isolated PBMCs, or DNA extracted from either of those sample types. The germline V gene (reference sequence) specifies MNHNY as CDR1 and SVGAGI as CDR2. V ends up 5 bases short and J 3 bases short, with an unmatched junction base count of 14. Including the terminal cysteine and phenylalanine, the CDR3 comprises 17 residues. Of all the DNA, just the CDR3 is kept, 51 bases in frame from base 1. The data stem from a study of blood T cell repertoires in COVID-19 (dated by TCRdb to the early 2020s). Some background on the complete study: Samples from collaborators originated in the United States, Italy and Spain and spanned both the acute and convalescent phases of COVID-19. The prospective study material was composed of cDNA or gDNA derived from T cells, B-cell-depleted T cells, or PBMCs. Subjects who had been exposed to COVID-19, were actively infected with it, or had recovered from it provided the deeply sampled blood TCRbeta repertoires that made up the dataset. The repertoires were made available in a free public database intended to serve as a resource for research on the immune response to SARS-CoV-2. The samples were drawn from the first 160 participants of the ongoing ImmuneRACE study and from 1,254 subjects provided by 6 global collaborators. Sample metadata almost always included a de-identified subject ID, COVID-19 status, age in years and sex. Where available, HLA class I and class II types were obtained from metadata supplied by the sample provider rather than from assay-based typing.

General conclusions and limits of the study: Clinical and demographic metadata were provided uncurated, with the amount varying by source and participant.

The immunoSEQ Assay, a bias-controlled multiplex PCR, was used to amplify TCRbeta CDR3 regions from genomic DNA. Regarding the original processing steps: Within the assay, amplification of reference gene primers was used to estimate how many nucleated cells each sample contained. To quantify the absolute abundance of each unique TCRbeta CDR3 rearrangement, sequence reads were collapsed and filtered. Productive Simpson clonality was computed per sample as the square root of Simpson's diversity index over productive rearrangements. This is the immuneACCESS table as TCRdb keeps it, with only in-frame sequences that have V and J called. A part of the clones is gone; compared with another copy, unresolved V genes explain less than half, and the rest is unexplained. V, J and clone size reflect that table, while D and trimming were determined from the DNA. Recorded for this sample are some 70,000 clones; approximately 88% of them occurred a single time. 5.5% to 7% of the sample belongs to the ten largest clones.

This clonotype was sampled from a woman in her 70s with acute or convalescent COVID-19. The sequence is built from TRBV6-6 and TRBJ2-7, with 9 bases matching TRBD2. The sample consisted of peripheral blood. The nucleotide sequence reads TGTGCCAGCAGTCCAACCCTAACGGGACTAGCAGACTACGAGCAGTACTTC. Protein translation: CASSPTLTGLADYEQYF.